This T cell receptor beta chain is from a study of graft-versus-host responses after intestinal transplantation. V was cut by 6 bases and J by 6 bases, with 14 bases left in between. This CDR3 contains 14 residues. Germline V gene sequence: CDR1 SGHTA, CDR2 FQGNSA. Method: immunoSEQ multiplex PCR; TCRdb's copy keeps in-frame clones and lacks some. The sample consists of some 25,000 clones, 90% to 95% of them appearing once. This clone has only a few counts. The clonotype comes from a human patient who received an intestinal transplant, so some T cells may come from the graft donor. The chain carries TRBV7-2 and TRBJ2-2; D perhaps matches TRBD2 (6 bases). The material sequenced was PBMCs, taken 38 to 40 days after intestinal transplant. CDR3 sequence (DNA): TGTGCCAGCAGATTCGGGAGCAGGGCCGGGGAGCTGTTTTTT. It codes for CASRFGSRAGELFF.